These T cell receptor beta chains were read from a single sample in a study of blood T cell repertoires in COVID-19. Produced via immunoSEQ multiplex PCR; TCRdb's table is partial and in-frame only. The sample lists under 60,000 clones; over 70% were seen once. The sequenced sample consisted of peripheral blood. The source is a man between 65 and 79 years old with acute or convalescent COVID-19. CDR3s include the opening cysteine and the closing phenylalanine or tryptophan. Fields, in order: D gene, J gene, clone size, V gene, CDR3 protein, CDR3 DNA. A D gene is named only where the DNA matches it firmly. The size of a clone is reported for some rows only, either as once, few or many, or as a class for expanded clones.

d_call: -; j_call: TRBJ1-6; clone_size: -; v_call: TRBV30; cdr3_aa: CAWRFAEVGSPLHF; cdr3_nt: TGTGCCTGGAGGTTCGCGGAGGTCGGTTCACCCCTCCACTTT
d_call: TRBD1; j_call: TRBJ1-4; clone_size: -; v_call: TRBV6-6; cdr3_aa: CATETGQGWGKLFF; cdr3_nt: TGTGCCACCGAGACAGGACAGGGGTGGGGAAAACTGTTTTTT
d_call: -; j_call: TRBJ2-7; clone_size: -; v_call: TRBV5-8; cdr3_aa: CASSLQGPPYEQYF; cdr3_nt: TGTGCCAGCAGCTTACAGGGCCCCCCCTACGAGCAGTACTTC
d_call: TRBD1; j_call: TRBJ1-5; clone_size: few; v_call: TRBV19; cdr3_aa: CASKPGQGFGNQPQHF; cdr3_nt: TGTGCCAGTAAACCGGGACAGGGGTTCGGCAATCAGCCCCAGCATTTT
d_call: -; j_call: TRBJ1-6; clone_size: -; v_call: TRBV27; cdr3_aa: CASSFFPGTYNSPLHF; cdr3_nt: TGTGCCAGCAGTTTCTTCCCGGGTACCTATAATTCACCCCTCCACTTT
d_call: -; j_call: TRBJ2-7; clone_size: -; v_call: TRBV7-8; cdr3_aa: CASSPPRDEQYF; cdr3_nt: TGTGCCAGCAGCCCGCCCCGGGACGAGCAGTACTTC
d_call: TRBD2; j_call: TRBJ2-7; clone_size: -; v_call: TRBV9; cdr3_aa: CASSSGLAGEQQYF; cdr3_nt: TGTGCCAGCAGCTCGGGACTAGCGGGGGAACAGCAGTACTTC
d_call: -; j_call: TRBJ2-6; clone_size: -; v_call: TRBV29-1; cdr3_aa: CSVEYGANVLTF; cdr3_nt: TGCAGCGTTGAATATGGGGCCAACGTCCTGACTTTC
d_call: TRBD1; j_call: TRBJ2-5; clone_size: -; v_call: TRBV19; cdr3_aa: CASSQDRGLGRETQYF; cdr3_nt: TGTGCCAGTAGTCAGGACAGGGGTTTAGGACGGGAGACCCAGTACTTC
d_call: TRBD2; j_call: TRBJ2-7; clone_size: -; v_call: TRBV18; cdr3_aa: CASSPSASGSNEQYF; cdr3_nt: TGTGCCAGCTCACCATCGGCTAGCGGGAGCAACGAGCAGTACTTC
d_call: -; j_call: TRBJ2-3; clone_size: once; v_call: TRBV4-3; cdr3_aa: CASSQDAGAPRGTDTQYF; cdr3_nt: TGCGCCAGCAGCCAAGACGCGGGGGCGCCCAGGGGCACAGATACGCAGTATTTT
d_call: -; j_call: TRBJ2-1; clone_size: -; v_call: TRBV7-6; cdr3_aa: CASSSFRGVQFF; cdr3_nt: TGTGCCAGCAGCTCCTTTCGCGGGGTCCAGTTCTTC
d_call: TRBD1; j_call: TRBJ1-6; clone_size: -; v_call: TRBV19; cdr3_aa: CASSIVLVTGNSPLHF; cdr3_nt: TGTGCCAGTAGTATCGTCCTCGTGACAGGGAATTCACCCCTCCACTTT
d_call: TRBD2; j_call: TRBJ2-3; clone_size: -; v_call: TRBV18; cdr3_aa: CASSPRTSGSSDTQYF; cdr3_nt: TGTGCCAGCTCACCGAGGACTAGCGGGAGTTCAGATACGCAGTATTTT
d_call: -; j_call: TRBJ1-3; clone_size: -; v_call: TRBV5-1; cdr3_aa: CASSDAAGTGNTIYF; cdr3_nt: TGCGCCAGCAGCGACGCAGCAGGGACTGGAAACACCATATATTTT
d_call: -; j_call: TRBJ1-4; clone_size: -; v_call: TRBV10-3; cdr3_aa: CAISESIQGGGKLFF; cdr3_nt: TGTGCCATCAGTGAGTCGATTCAGGGCGGGGGAAAACTGTTTTTT
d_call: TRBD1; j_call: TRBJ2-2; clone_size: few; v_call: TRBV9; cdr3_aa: CASTRQGDTGELFF; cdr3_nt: TGTGCCAGCACGCGGCAGGGGGACACCGGGGAGCTGTTTTTT
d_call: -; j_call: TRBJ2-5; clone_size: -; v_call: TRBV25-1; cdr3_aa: CASSSGGSLAQYF; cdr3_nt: TGTGCCAGCAGTTCCGGGGGTTCGTTGGCCCAGTACTTC
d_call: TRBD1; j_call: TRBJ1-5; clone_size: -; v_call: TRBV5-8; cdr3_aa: CASSLAVTGDQPQHF; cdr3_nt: TGTGCCAGCAGCTTGGCCGTGACAGGGGATCAGCCCCAGCATTTT
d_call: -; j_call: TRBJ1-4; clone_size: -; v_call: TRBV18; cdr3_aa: CASSPRNEKLFF; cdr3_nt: TGTGCCAGCTCACCTCGTAATGAAAAACTGTTTTTT
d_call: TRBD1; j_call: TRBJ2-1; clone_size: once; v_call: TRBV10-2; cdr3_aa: CASSAGQGVHEQFF; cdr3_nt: TGCGCCAGCAGTGCTGGACAGGGAGTTCATGAGCAGTTCTTC
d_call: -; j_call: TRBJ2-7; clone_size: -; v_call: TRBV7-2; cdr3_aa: CASSFKADSYEQYF; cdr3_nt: TGTGCCAGCAGCTTCAAAGCGGACTCCTACGAGCAGTACTTC
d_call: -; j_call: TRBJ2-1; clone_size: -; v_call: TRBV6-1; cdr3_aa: CASSEAGGGNEQFF; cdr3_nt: TGTGCCAGCAGTGAAGCCGGTGGAGGGAATGAGCAGTTCTTC
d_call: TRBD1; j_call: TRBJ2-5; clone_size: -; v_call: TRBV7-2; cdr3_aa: CASSLATGQETQYF; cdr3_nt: TGTGCCAGCAGCTTAGCGACAGGGCAAGAGACCCAGTACTTC
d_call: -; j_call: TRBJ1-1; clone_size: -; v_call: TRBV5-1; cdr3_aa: CASSLDTNGGAFF; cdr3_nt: TGCGCCAGCAGCCTGGACACAAACGGAGGAGCTTTCTTT
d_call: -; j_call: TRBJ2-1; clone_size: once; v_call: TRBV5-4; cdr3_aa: CASSWDSRASYNEQFF; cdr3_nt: TGTGCCAGCAGCTGGGACTCCCGGGCCTCCTACAATGAGCAGTTCTTC